This is a list of T cell receptor beta chains from one sample in a study of T cell clones after liver transplantation. Clones were read by immunoSEQ multiplex PCR, and TCRdb kept only the in-frame ones, dropping some. Of about 45,000 clones in the sample, about 86% were seen once. The sequencing here drew on CD4+ T cells from blood, taken 24 months after liver transplant. The receptors derive from a human patient who received a liver transplant. Some T cells may have originated in the graft donor. Both conserved end residues are part of each CDR3. Each record gives: V gene, J gene, clone size, D gene, CDR3 protein, CDR3 DNA. D genes are given only for firm matches. Clone size is stated in some rows and not others, as once, few, many or a class when expanded.

TRBV11-3,TRBJ2-5,.,.,CASSFAGTQETQYF,TGTGCCAGCAGCTTTGCGGGGACTCAAGAGACCCAGTACTTC
TRBV13,TRBJ1-2,.,TRBD1,CASSDGQGGGYTF,TGTGCCAGCAGCGATGGACAGGGTGGAGGCTACACCTTC
TRBV7-9,TRBJ2-3,.,.,CASSPLADTQYF,TGTGCCAGCAGCCCCCTAGCGGATACGCAGTATTTT
TRBV18,TRBJ1-5,once,TRBD1,CASSPADRVNQPQHF,TGTGCCAGCTCCCCAGCGGACAGGGTCAATCAGCCCCAGCATTTT
TRBV11-2,TRBJ2-1,.,.,CASSKEGLQENEQFF,TGTGCCAGCAGCAAAGAGGGACTCCAAGAGAATGAGCAGTTCTTC
TRBV27,TRBJ2-2,once,.,CASSLTAGELFF,TGTGCCAGCAGTTTAACAGCCGGGGAGCTGTTTTTT
TRBV9,TRBJ2-7,.,TRBD2,CASSVSGSIYEQYF,TGTGCCAGCAGCGTTAGCGGGAGTATCTACGAGCAGTACTTC
TRBV28,TRBJ2-2,.,TRBD2,CASSLGLAGGAGELFF,TGTGCCAGCAGTCTGGGACTAGCGGGAGGCGCCGGGGAGCTGTTTTTT
TRBV19,TRBJ1-4,.,.,CASSIGATNEKLFF,TGTGCCAGTAGTATTGGAGCGACTAATGAAAAACTGTTTTTT
TRBV29-1,TRBJ2-3,.,TRBD2,CSVGRDIAGGRTDTQYF,TGCAGCGTTGGTAGAGACATAGCGGGGGGAAGAACAGATACGCAGTATTTT
TRBV19,TRBJ1-1,.,TRBD1,CASRSDRGNPEAFF,TGTGCCAGTAGATCGGACAGGGGGAACCCTGAAGCTTTCTTT
TRBV28,TRBJ1-3,.,TRBD1,CASGKRGPSGNTIYF,TGTGCCAGCGGGAAGAGGGGGCCCTCTGGAAACACCATATATTTT
TRBV18,TRBJ2-7,once,.,CASSPRAAGYEQYF,TGTGCCAGCTCACCTCGGGCCGCGGGCTACGAGCAGTACTTC
TRBV14,TRBJ2-7,.,.,CASSHLNQGSGQYF,TGTGCCAGCAGCCATCTGAACCAGGGCAGCGGGCAGTACTTC
TRBV7-9,TRBJ2-1,.,TRBD2,CASSLEAGVYTEQFF,TGTGCCAGCAGCTTAGAGGCGGGAGTGTACACTGAGCAGTTCTTC
TRBV19,TRBJ1-6,.,.,CASTPGVSSYNSPLHF,TGTGCCAGCACGCCAGGGGTGAGCTCCTATAATTCACCCCTCCACTTT
TRBV5-1,TRBJ2-2,once,.,CASSSRHTNTGELFF,TGCGCCAGCAGCTCTCGACATACCAACACCGGGGAGCTGTTTTTT
TRBV19,TRBJ1-1,few,.,CASMSRTEAFF,TGTGCCAGTATGTCGCGCACTGAAGCTTTCTTT
TRBV5-4,TRBJ2-2,.,.,CASSYGPLLNTGELFF,TGTGCCAGCAGCTACGGGCCCCTATTGAACACCGGGGAGCTGTTTTTT
TRBV5-4,TRBJ2-7,.,TRBD1,CASSARQGGTYEQYF,TGTGCCAGCAGTGCCAGACAGGGTGGGACCTACGAGCAGTACTTC
TRBV19,TRBJ1-5,.,.,CASSIRGQVNQPQHF,TGTGCCAGTAGTATCAGAGGGCAGGTCAATCAGCCCCAGCATTTT
TRBV15,TRBJ2-7,few,TRBD1,CATSRPPRTGGSSYEQYF,TGTGCCACCAGCCGACCGCCGAGAACAGGGGGCTCGTCCTACGAGCAGTACTTC
TRBV7-6,TRBJ1-3,.,TRBD1,CASSLEPGGPGNTIYF,TGTGCCAGCAGCTTAGAGCCAGGGGGACCTGGAAACACCATATATTTT
TRBV6-1,TRBJ2-1,few,.,CASGKASLSSNEQFF,TGTGCCAGCGGGAAGGCTAGCTTGAGTTCAAATGAGCAGTTCTTC
TRBV30,TRBJ1-2,.,TRBD1,CAWRAGGRHYGYTF,TGTGCCTGGAGAGCAGGGGGCAGGCACTATGGCTACACCTTC
TRBV5-1,TRBJ1-4,.,TRBD1,CASSGDRPNEKLFF,TGCGCCAGCAGCGGGGACAGACCTAATGAAAAACTGTTTTTT
TRBV2,TRBJ2-5,.,TRBD2,CASRATSGGKETQYF,TGTGCCAGCAGAGCGACTAGCGGGGGCAAAGAGACCCAGTACTTC
TRBV9,TRBJ2-7,.,.,CASSVGGESSYEQYF,TGTGCCAGCAGCGTAGGCGGGGAGAGCTCCTACGAGCAGTACTTC
TRBV2,TRBJ2-7,.,TRBD2,CASSGTSAYEQYF,TGTGCCAGCAGTGGGACTAGCGCGTACGAGCAGTACTTC
TRBV5-1,TRBJ1-1,.,.,CASTIQGGKLMNTEAFF,TGCGCCAGCACCATACAAGGGGGGAAGCTTATGAACACTGAAGCTTTCTTT
TRBV11-2,TRBJ2-7,.,.,CASSLEPHEQYF,TGTGCCAGCAGCTTAGAACCCCACGAGCAGTACTTC
TRBV19,TRBJ1-3,.,.,CASSMEGASGNTIYF,TGTGCCAGTAGTATGGAGGGCGCCTCTGGAAACACCATATATTTT
TRBV25-1,TRBJ2-2,.,TRBD1,CASSVTGTGITGELFF,TGTGCCAGCAGCGTTACCGGGACAGGGATCACCGGGGAGCTGTTTTTT
TRBV12-5,TRBJ1-1,.,TRBD1,CASGLRTGQNTEAFF,TGTGCTAGTGGTTTGAGGACAGGACAGAACACTGAAGCTTTCTTT
TRBV28,TRBJ2-1,.,.,CASVNSLGLEQFF,TGTGCCAGCGTAAACTCCCTAGGCCTTGAGCAGTTCTTC
TRBV29-1,TRBJ2-5,.,.,CSVAPPKTQYF,TGCAGCGTTGCACCACCAAAGACCCAGTACTTC